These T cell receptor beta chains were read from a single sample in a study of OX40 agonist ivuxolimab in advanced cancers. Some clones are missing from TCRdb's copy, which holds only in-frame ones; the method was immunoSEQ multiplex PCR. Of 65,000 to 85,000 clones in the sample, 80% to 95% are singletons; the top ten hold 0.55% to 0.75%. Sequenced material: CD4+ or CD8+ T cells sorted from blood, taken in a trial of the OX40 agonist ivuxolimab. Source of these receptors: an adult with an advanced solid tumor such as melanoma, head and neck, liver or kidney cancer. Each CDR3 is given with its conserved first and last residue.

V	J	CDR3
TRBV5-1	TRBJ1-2	CASSLGTESHYGYTF
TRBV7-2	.	CASSLFRYEQYF
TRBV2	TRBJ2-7	CASRPGGLGDEQYF
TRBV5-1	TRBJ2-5	CASSLFPGSQETQYF
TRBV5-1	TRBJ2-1	CASSPGLATGYNEQFF
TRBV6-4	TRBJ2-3	CASSLSGGRTDTQYF
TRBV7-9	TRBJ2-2	CASSLARRDSGELFF
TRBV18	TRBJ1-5	CASSPAGAGNNQPQHF
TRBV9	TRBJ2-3	CASSALTTDTQYF
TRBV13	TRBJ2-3	CASSLAGGTDTQYF
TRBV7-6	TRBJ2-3	CASSSTTERGTADTQYF
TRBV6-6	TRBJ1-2	CASSDRQGSNYGYTF
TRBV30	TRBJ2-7	CAWARGSGYEQYF
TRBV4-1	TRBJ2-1	CASSQEIAGLWVSDEQFF
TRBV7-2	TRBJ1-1	CASSSYEEAEAFF
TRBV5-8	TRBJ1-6	CASSRRGLNSPLHF
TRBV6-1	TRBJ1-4	CASSAPELGGEKLFF
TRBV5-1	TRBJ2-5	CASSLWGASDETQYF
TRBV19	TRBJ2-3	CASSPAGGDTQYF
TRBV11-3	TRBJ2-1	CASSPSGTENNEQFF
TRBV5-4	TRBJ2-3	CASSQGQAHDTDTQYF
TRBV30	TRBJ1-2	CAQESTYGYTF
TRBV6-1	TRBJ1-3	CASSEGPRRNTIYF
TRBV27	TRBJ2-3	CASGEPPGSSTDTQYF
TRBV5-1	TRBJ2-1	CASSPTGTPYNEQFF
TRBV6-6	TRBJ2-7	CASGLGGEQYF
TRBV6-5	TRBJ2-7	CASSYERRFHEQYF
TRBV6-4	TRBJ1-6	CASSEAGGRNNSPLHF
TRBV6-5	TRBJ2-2	CASSYSGPSGTGELFF